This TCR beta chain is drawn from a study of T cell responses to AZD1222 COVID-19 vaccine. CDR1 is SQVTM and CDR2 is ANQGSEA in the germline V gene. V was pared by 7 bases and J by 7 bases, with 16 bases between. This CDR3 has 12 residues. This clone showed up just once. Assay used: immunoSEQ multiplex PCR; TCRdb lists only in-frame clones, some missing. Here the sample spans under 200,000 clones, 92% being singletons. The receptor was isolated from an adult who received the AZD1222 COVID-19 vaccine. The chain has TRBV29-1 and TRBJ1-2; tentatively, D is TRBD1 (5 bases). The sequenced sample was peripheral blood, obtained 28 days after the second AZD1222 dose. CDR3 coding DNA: TGCAGCGCCCCCGGGGGAGCGGGTGGCTACACCTTC. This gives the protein CSAPGGAGGYTF.